The 26 T cell receptor beta chains below were found in one sample sequenced in a study of blood T cell repertoires in COVID-19 (dated by TCRdb to the early 2020s). Library construction relied on the immunoSEQ multiplex PCR assay. TCRdb stores this immuneACCESS table with in-frame sequences only. Part of the clones is absent; in the studies checked, under half of the shortfall reflects unresolved V genes, and no reason is known for the rest. Here the sample has around 180,000 clones; 85% occur a single time. The ten most abundant clones make up around a sixth of the sample. The specimen sequenced was peripheral blood. The receptors shown here come from a person between 70 and 80 years old with COVID-19, enrolled during active disease.

This rearrangement joins TRBV2 to TRBJ2-1, with 10 bases fitting TRBD2. Germline-derived CDR1 and CDR2 are SNHLY and FYNNEI. V lost 5 bases, J lost 1 base, and 2 bases stayed unmatched. This CDR3 has 15 amino acids. Written as DNA, the CDR3 is TGTGCCAGCAGTCCACTAGCGGGGTCCTACAATGAGCAGTTCTTC. Protein: CASSPLAGSYNEQFF.

The chain employs TRBV5-1 and TRBJ1-1; 8 bases line up with TRBD1. The V and J ends lost 0 bases and 0 bases, in that order; junction bases with no gene match: 4. The CDR3 length is 16 residues. Germline CDR1 is SGHRS and CDR2 is YFSETQ. This CDR3 is CASSLGDRGMNTEAFF. The CDR3 nucleotides are TGCGCCAGCAGCTTGGGTGACAGGGGCATGAACACTGAAGCTTTCTTT.

The chain links TRBV5-1 to TRBJ2-1, with D perhaps matching TRBD2 (5 bases). CDR3 length: 15 amino acids. The germline gives CDR1 SGHRS, CDR2 YFSETQ. V lost 3 bases to trimming and J lost 0 bases, with 10 bases between them. CDR3 sequence reads: CASSSRVSSYNEQFF. In nucleotides, the CDR3 is TGCGCCAGCAGCTCGAGGGTAAGCTCCTACAATGAGCAGTTCTTC.

V usage is TRBV7-2 and J usage is TRBJ1-1, with 9 positions matching TRBD1. The ends lost 6 bases at V and 5 bases at J; junction bases unmatched: 10. The CDR3 has 15 amino acids. The germline CDR1 and CDR2 sequences are SGHTA and FQGNSA. This CDR3 reads CASSYETGGETEAFF. The CDR3 coding sequence is TGTGCCAGCAGTTATGAGACAGGGGGGGAAACTGAAGCTTTCTTT.

The chain employs TRBV24-1 and TRBJ2-7; D perhaps matches TRBD2 (6 bases). The CDR3 is 16 residues long. Looked up from germline, CDR1 is KGHDR and CDR2 is SFDVKD. Trimming cost V 3 bases and J 2 bases, with 16 bases left between them. CDR3 in amino acids: CATSDLYAGRPYEQYF. The CDR3 DNA follows: TGTGCCACCAGTGATCTGTATGCGGGGCGCCCCTACGAGCAGTACTTC.

The V gene is TRBV5-1, the J gene TRBJ2-7; no clear D. CDR1 is SGHRS and CDR2 is YFSETQ in the germline V gene. V lost 2 bases, J lost 3 bases, and 9 bases lay in between. This CDR3 has 13 residues. The CDR3 here is CASSLSNNYEQYF. The CDR3 region has the DNA TGCGCCAGCAGCTTATCCAACAACTACGAGCAGTACTTC.

This clone was observed once. CDR3 coding DNA: TGTGCCAGCTCGCAATCAATAGATTTGAACACTGAAGCTTTCTTT. Protein product: CASSQSIDLNTEAFF. This chain uses TRBV18 with TRBJ1-1; no clear D gene. Germline CDR1 is KGHSH and CDR2 is LQKENI. CDR3 length: 15 amino acids. Trimming left V 6 bases short and J 0 bases short, with 14 bases between.

The sample holds one count of this clone. The junction does not match germline at one end; this may be a read error. The chain carries TRBV28 and TRBJ1-2; D unresolved. The CDR3 is made up of 12 amino acids. Germline lookup yields CDR1 MDHEN and CDR2 SYDVKM. The CDR3 sequence: CATLGSYYGYTF. The CDR3 nucleotides read TGTGCCACCCTCGGGAGTTACTACGGCTACACCTTC.

The gene calls are TRBV7-3 and TRBJ2-5, with 13 bases aligning to TRBD2. This CDR3 region has 14 residues. With 8 bases clipped from V and 4 bases from J, the junction kept 4 bases outside the gene matches. In germline, CDR1 is SGHTA, CDR2 FQGTGA. CDR3 loop: CASSTSGGIETQYF. The CDR3, as DNA: TGTGCCAGCTCGACTAGCGGGGGGATAGAGACCCAGTACTTC.

This clone was seen once. The rearrangement joins TRBV7-9 to TRBJ1-4, with a possible D match to TRBD1 (6 bases). Germline CDR1 SEHNR, CDR2 FQNEAQ (reference sequence). V lost 5 bases and J lost 8, with 15 bases in between. The CDR3 runs to 14 residues. The CDR3 loop is CASSPEGDREKLFF. CDR3 bases: TGTGCCAGCAGCCCAGAGGGGGATCGGGAAAAACTGTTTTTT. Complete variable domain (other parts from reference TRBV7-9 and TRBJ1-4): DTGVSQNPRHKITKRGQNVTFRCDPISEHNRLYWYRQTLGQGPEFLTYFQNEAQLEKSRLLSDRFSAERPKGSFSTLEIQRTEQGDSAMYLCASSPEGDREKLFFGSGTQLSVL.

This clone was recorded a few times. The chain uses TRBV2 and TRBJ2-2; D remains ambiguous. This CDR3 is 16 amino acids long. Between the trimmed V and J ends, which lost 1 base and 6 bases, there was a span of 15 bases. From germline, CDR1 is SNHLY and CDR2 FYNNEI. CDR3 nucleotides: TGTGCCAGCAGTGAAGTATTCCAGGAAGTCCCCGGGGAGCTGTTTTTT. Residues: CASSEVFQEVPGELFF. The entire variable domain, with the rest obtained from reference TRBV2 and TRBJ2-2, is as follows: EPEVTQTPSHQVTQMGQEVILRCVPISNHLYFYWYRQILGQKVEFLVSFYNNEISEKSEIFDDQFSVERPDGSNFTLKIRSTKLEDSAMYFCASSEVFQEVPGELFFGEGSRLTVL.

This sequence joins TRBV23-1 and TRBJ2-1, with D possibly matching TRBD1 (8 bases). TRBV23-1 is labeled an ORF, and its function is uncertain. This CDR3 spans 17 amino acids. Deletions cut 8 bases from V and 0 bases from J, with 20 bases between. CDR3 loop: CASLREDRVSSYNEQFF. For the CDR3, the DNA is TGCGCCAGCCTCCGGGAGGACAGGGTGAGCTCCTACAATGAGCAGTTCTTC.

CDR3 coding DNA: TGCGCCAGCAGCTTGTCAGGGGCGAACAATGAGCAGTTCTTC. This codes for CASSLSGANNEQFF. The rearrangement uses TRBV5-1 and TRBJ2-1; TRBD1 is a possible D gene (6 bases). There are 14 residues in the CDR3. Germline V gene data show CDR1 as SGHRS and CDR2 as YFSETQ. V was trimmed by 1 base and J by 5 bases, leaving 10 bases between them.

The J gene is TRBJ1-6, the V gene TRBV7-9, with TRBD1 as a possible D gene (5 bases). This CDR3 is 14 amino acids long. The germline V gene has CDR1 SEHNR and CDR2 FQNEAQ (reference sequence). Deletions cut 11 bases from V and 11 bases from J, with 22 bases between. CDR3 region: CASSPGSLGAPLHF. As DNA, the CDR3 is TGTGCCTCTTCCCCAGGTTCCTTAGGGGCACCCCTCCACTTT.

The chain employs TRBV7-2 and TRBJ2-1; tentative D call: TRBD2 (5 bases). Trimming cost V 5 bases and J 4 bases, with 15 bases left between them. In germline, CDR1 is SGHTA, CDR2 FQGNSA. The CDR3 length is 15 residues. CDR3 in DNA: TGTGCCAGCAGCCCGCTCGGAGGACGGTACAATGAGCAGTTCTTC. This sequence encodes CASSPLGGRYNEQFF.

This clone appeared a few times. The genes are TRBV7-2 and TRBJ1-5; no definite D call. Germline lookup yields CDR1 SGHTA and CDR2 FQGNSA. V was trimmed by 5 bases and J by 9 bases, leaving 14 bases between them. CDR3 length: 13 amino acids. CDR3 loop: CASSPYSGTPQHF. Written as DNA, the CDR3 is TGTGCCAGCAGCCCCTACAGTGGAACGCCCCAGCATTTT.

The chain employs TRBV7-3 and TRBJ2-1; TRBD2 matches 10 bases. Germline V gene lookup returns CDR1 SGHTA and CDR2 FQGTGA. The CDR3 length is 21 residues. V lost 5 bases to trimming and J lost 4 bases; unmatched junction nucleotides: 23. In DNA form, the CDR3 reads TGTGCCAGCAGCCTAGTGGTCGCAACACGGACTAGCGGAGGGGGTTACAATGAGCAGTTCTTC. This sequence encodes CASSLVVATRTSGGGYNEQFF.

The chain uses TRBV27 and TRBJ1-1; 7 bases match TRBD1. V lost 8 bases and J lost 1; bases outside the gene matches: 10. Germline V gene sequence: CDR1 MNHEY, CDR2 SMNVEV (reference sequence). The CDR3 length is 15 residues. The CDR3 region has the DNA TGTGCCAGCGGTAGGATGGGACAGTGGAACACTGAAGCTTTCTTT. This codes for CASGRMGQWNTEAFF.

The chain has TRBV27 and TRBJ2-2; 7 bases fit TRBD1. Unmatched junction bases numbered 10, after V lost 3 bases and J lost 6 bases. The V gene's germline CDR1 is MNHEY and CDR2 SMNVEV (reference sequence). The length of the CDR3 is 16 residues. Here the CDR3 reads CASSLLGGRSAGELFF. As DNA, the CDR3 is TGTGCCAGCAGTTTGTTAGGGGGCCGTTCTGCCGGGGAGCTGTTTTTT.

This rearrangement joins TRBV2 to TRBJ2-5; tentatively, D is TRBD2 (5 bases). Per the germline V gene, CDR1 is SNHLY and CDR2 is FYNNEI. The CDR3 runs 17 residues. V lost 6 bases to trimming and J lost 5 bases, with 25 bases between them. The CDR3 loop is CASRPHLGEGRGETQYF. CDR3 in DNA: TGTGCCAGCAGACCACACTTGGGAGAGGGTAGAGGGGAGACCCAGTACTTC.

The chain employs TRBV9 and TRBJ1-5; 8 bases map to TRBD1. The V segment lost 6 bases and the J segment 5 bases; nucleotides outside the gene matches: 10. CDR3 length: 15 amino acids. Per the germline V gene, CDR1 is SGDLS and CDR2 is YYNGEE. CDR3: CASNPSGGYDQPQHF. CDR3 in DNA: TGTGCCAGCAACCCCTCAGGGGGCTACGATCAGCCCCAGCATTTT.

The chain carries TRBV27 and TRBJ1-5; TRBD1 is a possible D gene (5 bases). Between the trimmed V and J ends, which lost 6 bases and 0 bases, there was a span of 12 bases. Germline loops: CDR1 MNHEY, CDR2 SMNVEV (reference sequence). The CDR3 consists of 15 residues. CDR3 loop: CASSPGGASNQPQHF. CDR3 bases: TGTGCCAGCAGCCCGGGCGGGGCTAGCAATCAGCCCCAGCATTTT.

The CDR3 region is CATRDRVYEQYF. In DNA, the CDR3 is TGTGCCACCCGGGACAGGGTTTACGAGCAGTACTTC. The rearrangement joins TRBV27 to TRBJ2-7, with 9 positions matching TRBD1. V was clipped by 10 bases and J by 4 bases; unmatched bases: 5. This CDR3 is built from 12 residues. Germline CDR1 MNHEY, CDR2 SMNVEV (reference sequence).

The V call is TRBV9, the J call TRBJ1-3; TRBD1 aligns across 8 bases. The CDR3 has 15 residues. Germline trimming cut 4 bases from V and 0 bases from J; bases unmatched to any gene: 3. CDR1 is SGDLS and CDR2 is YYNGEE in the germline V gene. CDR3 region: CASSRQGSSGNTIYF. For the CDR3, the DNA is TGTGCCAGCAGCAGACAGGGGAGCTCTGGAAACACCATATATTTT.

The V gene is TRBV7-8, the J gene TRBJ1-2; TRBD1 might be the D (6 bases). This CDR3 region has 14 residues. Germline-derived CDR1 and CDR2 are SGHVS and FQNEAQ. V lost 3 bases and J lost 2, with 10 bases in between. This CDR3 reads CASSLGHRNYGYTF. CDR3 DNA sequence: TGTGCCAGCAGCTTGGGACACAGAAACTATGGCTACACCTTC.

This sequence joins TRBV14 and TRBJ1-5; 10 bases are a match to TRBD1. The V and J ends lost 2 bases and 6 bases, in that order; junction bases with no gene match: 7. Germline lookup yields CDR1 SGHDN and CDR2 FVKESK. This CDR3 is 16 amino acids long. CDR3 residues: CASSQIRQGACQPQHF. The CDR3 nucleotides are TGTGCCAGCAGCCAAATACGACAGGGGGCATGTCAGCCCCAGCATTTT.